This is a list of T cell receptor beta chains from one sample in a study of shared clonotypes between healthy human individuals. Sequencing used immunoSEQ multiplex PCR; TCRdb keeps in-frame clones, though not all of them. The profile covers over a million clones, with approximately 80% appearing a single time and 0.5% to 0.65% taken by the ten largest. Source material: memory CD4+ T cells from PBMCs. The source of these receptors is a young man in good health. Some clones in this sample may be carry-over from other donors' samples. Both conserved end residues are part of each CDR3. The order of the fields is D gene, V gene, J gene, clone size, CDR3 DNA, CDR3 protein. A D gene is named only where the DNA matches it firmly. Rows may omit the clone size; those that give it use once, few, many or a size class.

>NA|TRBV5-4|TRBJ2-3|NA
TGTGCCAGCAGCTTGTGGGCGGCAGATACGCAGTATTTT
CASSLWAADTQYF
>NA|TRBV27|TRBJ1-3|NA
TGTGCCAGCAGTTTATCGATCCCGGGATCTGGAAACACCATATATTTT
CASSLSIPGSGNTIYF
>NA|TRBV5-1|TRBJ2-5|many
TGCGCCAGCAGCTTGGGCCACCTCGGAGAGACCCAGTACTTC
CASSLGHLGETQYF
>NA|TRBV29-1|TRBJ2-7|many
TGCAGCGTTGAAACCGAGGGTTACGAGCAGTACTTC
CSVETEGYEQYF
>NA|TRBV5-1|TRBJ2-7|NA
TGCGCCAGCAGCTTGTCCTCCGGGAGCTCCTACGAGCAGTACTTC
CASSLSSGSSYEQYF
>TRBD1|TRBV30|TRBJ1-2|NA
TGTGCCTGGAGCTACCCGACAGGGCTTGGCTACACCTTC
CAWSYPTGLGYTF
>TRBD1|TRBV5-1|TRBJ1-2|NA
TGCGCCAGCAGCCCAGGGACAGGGGTCATCTATGGCTACACCTTC
CASSPGTGVIYGYTF
>NA|TRBV27|TRBJ2-2|NA
TGTGCCAGCAGGCGTAAACCCACGACAGTTACCGGGGAGCTGTTTTTT
CASRRKPTTVTGELFF
>TRBD1|TRBV7-8|TRBJ2-7|NA
TGTGCCAGCAGCTCCCAACCAGGGGGCGAGCAGTACTTC
CASSSQPGGEQYF
>NA|TRBV29-1|TRBJ1-1|NA
TGCAGCGTTAACGAACAGGGAGTCGGCGAAGCTTTCTTT
CSVNEQGVGEAFF
>NA|TRBV11-1|TRBJ2-7|NA
TGTGCCAGCAGCTTAGCCGGGGGCCCAACCTACGAGCAGTACTTC
CASSLAGGPTYEQYF
>TRBD1|TRBV6-5|TRBJ1-1|NA
TGTGCCAGCAGTCCAGGGGGTTTGAACACTGAAGCTTTCTTT
CASSPGGLNTEAFF
>NA|TRBV11-3|TRBJ1-1|NA
TGTGCCAGCAGCTTAGGGGGCCAGGGTACTGAAGCTTTCTTT
CASSLGGQGTEAFF
>TRBD2|TRBV5-6|TRBJ2-7|NA
TGTGCCAGCAGCCCCGTAGCGGGAGGGTCCTACGAGCAGTACTTC
CASSPVAGGSYEQYF
>NA|TRBV6-6|TRBJ2-7|NA
TGTGCCACCCAGTCCCACTCCACAGTCTACGAGCAGTACTTC
CATQSHSTVYEQYF
>TRBD2|TRBV5-6|TRBJ2-3|NA
TGTGCCAGCAGCCAGAGGGGTAGCGGGGGCACAGATACGCAGTATTTT
CASSQRGSGGTDTQYF
>TRBD1|TRBV5-1|TRBJ1-1|NA
TGCGCCAGCAGCTTGGGGCAGACAGGGCGGGCTGAAGCTTTCTTT
CASSLGQTGRAEAFF
>TRBD2|TRBV18|TRBJ2-1|NA
TGTGCCAGCTCGGCTAGGGCTAGCGGGGGGAAACCTCTTAATGAGCAGTTCTTC
CASSARASGGKPLNEQFF
>TRBD2|TRBV5-3|TRBJ2-3|NA
TGTGCCAGAAGCCCGGGACTAGCGGGCGAGACAGATACGCAGTATTTT
CARSPGLAGETDTQYF
>NA|TRBV5-1|TRBJ2-3|NA
TGCGCCAGCAGCTTATTAGGTCCGGCAGATACGCAGTATTTT
CASSLLGPADTQYF
>TRBD1|TRBV27|TRBJ2-2|NA
TGTGCCACTAGGGGGCAGTACACCGGGGAGCTGTTTTTT
CATRGQYTGELFF
>NA|TRBV27|TRBJ2-7|NA
TGTGCCAGCAGTTTAAGGGTACGGCAGCCGAACGTGGGTTACGAGCAGTACTTC
CASSLRVRQPNVGYEQYF
>NA|TRBV9|TRBJ2-5|NA
TGTGCCAGCAGTACCAGACCCATAGAGACCCAGTACTTC
CASSTRPIETQYF
>NA|TRBV5-1|TRBJ1-1|NA
TGCGCCAGCAGCTTGACGGGGGGCACTGAAGCTTTCTTT
CASSLTGGTEAFF
>NA|TRBV30|TRBJ1-3|NA
TGTGCCTGGAGTGTACCGGGGGAGCTCTCTGGAAACACCATATATTTT
CAWSVPGELSGNTIYF
>NA|TRBV28|TRBJ2-6|NA
TGTGCCAGCAGCCCTGAGGGAAACTCTGGGGCCAACGTCCTGACTTTC
CASSPEGNSGANVLTF
>TRBD1|TRBV6-6|TRBJ1-5|NA
TGTGCCAGCAGTACCCCGCCAGGGGGCATGCCCCAGCATTTT
CASSTPPGGMPQHF
>NA|TRBV28|TRBJ1-2|NA
TGTGCCAGCAGCGCTCTGCTGGGGGGCTACACCTTC
CASSALLGGYTF
>NA|TRBV9|TRBJ1-5|NA
TGTGCCAGCAGCGTAGACAGTAACCCCAATCAGCCCCAGCATTTT
CASSVDSNPNQPQHF